This is a list of T cell receptor beta chains from one sample in a study of T-cell memory formation after mild COVID-19. TCRdb re-analysed the 5' RACE reads in MiXCR, keeping a single row per CDR3 protein. The table shows hundreds of thousands of distinct CDR3 sequences, with less than 20% occurring only once. Sequencing used PBMCs or a T cell subset sorted from them (not recorded which). These receptors were collected from a man aged 18 to 30 who had mild COVID-19 (a few samples of this study predate the infection). Cell type and time point are not known. Each CDR3 is given with its conserved first and last residue. The order of the fields is CDR3 length, D gene, clone size, V gene, J gene, CDR3 protein, CDR3 DNA. D genes are given only for firm matches. Only some rows state a clone size, as once, few, many or a class for expanded clones.

17	TRBD2	few	TRBV5-4	TRBJ2-1	CASSLFFRTSKTNEQFF	TGTGCCAGCAGCTTGTTCTTTCGGACTAGCAAAACCAATGAGCAGTTCTTC
15	TRBD1	few	TRBV28	TRBJ2-7	CASGNRDRGFYEQYF	TGTGCCAGCGGAAACCGGGACAGGGGGTTTTACGAGCAGTACTTC
14	NA	few	TRBV20-1	TRBJ2-3	CSASRTWGTDTQYF	TGCAGTGCTAGCCGTACCTGGGGCACAGATACGCAGTATTTT
16	TRBD2	NA	TRBV7-9	TRBJ2-5	CASSSRTSGTQETQYF	TGTGCCAGCAGCTCTAGGACTAGCGGGACACAAGAGACCCAGTACTTC
15	TRBD2	NA	TRBV6-2/TRBV6-3	TRBJ2-3	CASSHREGGGYTQYF	TGTGCCAGCAGTCACCGTGAAGGCGGGGGATATACGCAGTATTTT
17	TRBD2	many	TRBV5-1	TRBJ2-3	CASSLWGLAGDADTQYF	TGCGCCAGCAGCTTGTGGGGACTAGCGGGGGACGCAGATACGCAGTATTTT
14	NA	few	TRBV18	TRBJ2-5	CASSPPRSWETQYF	TGTGCCAGCTCACCACCGAGGTCGTGGGAGACCCAGTACTTC
15	NA	NA	TRBV7-9	TRBJ2-1	CASSPSGAGYNEQFF	TGTGCCAGCAGCCCCTCGGGGGCTGGATACAATGAGCAGTTCTTC
17	NA	NA	TRBV7-9	TRBJ1-6	CASSTSRPTSYNSPLHF	TGTGCCAGCAGCACCAGTCGACCGACCTCCTATAATTCACCCCTCCACTTT
17	NA	NA	TRBV5-6	TRBJ2-1	CASSLEYRGPAYNEQFF	TGTGCCAGCAGCTTGGAGTACCGGGGGCCTGCTTACAATGAGCAGTTCTTC
16	TRBD1	few	TRBV4-2	TRBJ2-7	CASSQAWGQLQYEQYF	TGTGCCAGCAGCCAGGCCTGGGGACAGCTCCAATACGAGCAGTACTTC
15	NA	many	TRBV5-1	TRBJ1-4	CASSPEEHGNEKLFF	TGCGCCAGCAGCCCGGAGGAACACGGTAATGAAAAACTGTTTTTT
12	NA	few	TRBV6-5	TRBJ1-2	CASSPGVGGYTF	TGTGCCAGCTCCCCCGGGGTTGGAGGCTACACCTTC
13	TRBD2	many	TRBV6-5	TRBJ2-5	CASIQAGQETQYF	TGTGCCAGCATCCAAGCGGGACAAGAGACCCAGTACTTC
16	NA	many	TRBV9	TRBJ2-4	CASSEQAGQAKNIQYF	TGTGCCAGCAGCGAACAGGCGGGCCAAGCCAAAAACATTCAGTACTTC
13	NA	few	TRBV4-3	TRBJ2-3	CASSQGGLDTQYF	TGCGCCAGCAGCCAAGGCGGGTTAGATACGCAGTATTTT
14	NA	NA	TRBV3-1	TRBJ2-5	CASSPDYLQETQYF	TGTGCCAGCAGCCCGGACTACCTCCAAGAGACCCAGTACTTC
15	NA	NA	TRBV11-2	TRBJ1-6	CASSLDLGWNSPLHF	TGTGCCAGCAGCTTAGATTTAGGGTGGAATTCACCCCTCCACTTT
16	TRBD2	many	TRBV5-1	TRBJ2-3	CASSLGGLALTDTQYF	TGCGCCAGCAGCTTGGGGGGACTAGCGTTGACAGATACGCAGTATTTT